The 18 T cell receptor beta chains below come from one sample, sequenced in a study of shared clonotypes between healthy human individuals. Profiling relied on immunoSEQ multiplex PCR, and the TCRdb table lists in-frame clones only, not all of them. The sample carries 2.3 million or so clones, just over 90% recorded once. Sequenced material: naive CD4+ T cells from PBMCs. Subset described: CD45RA+ positively selected. These receptors were obtained from a man in his late teens or twenties in good health. Some clones in this sample may be carry-over from other donors' samples.

The CDR3 bases are TGTGCCAGCAGCCTGACAGGGGTTCTCTACGAGCAGTACTTC. Translating gives CASSLTGVLYEQYF. The rearrangement links TRBV5-6 to TRBJ2-7; TRBD1 aligns across 8 bases. The V gene end was trimmed by 4 bases and the J gene end by 3 bases; junction bases not matched to a gene: 6. Germline V lookup: CDR1 SGHDT, CDR2 YYEEEE. The CDR3 covers 14 residues.

The chain is built from TRBV2 and TRBJ2-7; TRBD1 agrees at 9 bases. Germline values: CDR1 SNHLY, CDR2 FYNNEI. This CDR3 contains 13 residues. Losses at the gene ends were 6 bases for V and 2 bases for J; bases not matched to a gene: 2. The CDR3 reads CASSRTGAYEQYF. The CDR3 DNA follows: TGTGCCAGCAGCAGGACAGGGGCCTACGAGCAGTACTTC. The full variable domain, rest sourced from reference TRBV2 and TRBJ2-7, is EPEVTQTPSHQVTQMGQEVILRCVPISNHLYFYWYRQILGQKVEFLVSFYNNEISEKSEIFDDQFSVERPDGSNFTLKIRSTKLEDSAMYFCASSRTGAYEQYFGPGTRLTVT.

The chain joins TRBV9 to TRBJ1-2, with 8 bases that match TRBD1. Trimming cost V 3 bases and J 7 bases; bases outside gene matches: 5. The CDR3 runs 13 residues. Germline CDR1 and CDR2: SGDLS and YYNGEE. As DNA, the CDR3 is TGTGCCAGCAGCGCCGGACAGGGCACTGGCTACACCTTC. It yields the protein CASSAGQGTGYTF. Full variable domain (remainder filled in from reference TRBV9 and TRBJ1-2): DSGVTQTPKHLITATGQRVTLRCSPRSGDLSVYWYQQSLDQGLQFLIQYYNGEERAKGNILERFSAQQFPDLHSELNLSSLELGDSALYFCASSAGQGTGYTFGSGTRLTVV.

The V and J genes are TRBV10-3 and TRBJ1-2; TRBD1 matches 8 bases. There are 16 residues in the CDR3. Germline assignment: CDR1 ENHRY and CDR2 SYGVKD. Trimming cost V 5 bases and J 7 bases; bases outside gene matches: 15. The CDR3, as DNA: TGTGCCATCAGTCCCAATGAGGGTCAGGGGGCGATTGGCTACACCTTC. Translation: CAISPNEGQGAIGYTF.

This chain uses TRBV9 with TRBJ2-7, with TRBD2 matching 10 bases. J gave up 6 bases and V 0 bases, and 6 bases lay outside the gene matches. CDR3 length: 15 amino acids. CDR1 is SGDLS and CDR2 is YYNGEE in the germline V gene. CDR3 nucleotides: TGTGCCAGCAGCGTAGCTAGCGGGAGCCAATCCGAGCAGTACTTC. Its protein product is CASSVASGSQSEQYF.

The rearrangement uses TRBV28 and TRBJ1-4; unclear D gene. Germline lookup yields CDR1 MDHEN and CDR2 SYDVKM. Trimming removed 7 bases at V and 5 bases at J, with 14 bases between. The CDR3 runs 14 residues. This CDR3 reads CASTRVGGNEKLFF. The CDR3 DNA is TGTGCCAGCACCAGAGTGGGAGGGAATGAAAAACTGTTTTTT. The variable domain in full, completed from reference TRBV28 and TRBJ1-4, reads DVKVTQSSRYLVKRTGEKVFLECVQDMDHENMFWYRQDPGLGLRLIYFSYDVKMKEKGDIPEGYSVSREKKERFSLILESASTNQTSMYLCASTRVGGNEKLFFGSGTQLSVL.

This clone came up once. The rearrangement links TRBV10-3 to TRBJ2-3; 7 positions match TRBD1. The V gene end was trimmed by 11 bases and the J gene end by 0 bases; junction bases not matched to a gene: 5. Germline CDR1 and CDR2: ENHRY and SYGVKD. This CDR3 is built from 13 residues. The CDR3 sequence: CAATGQSTDTQYF. CDR3 DNA: TGTGCCGCAACGGGACAGAGCACAGATACGCAGTATTTT.

Comment on this clone: This specimen includes other DNA sequences encoding the same CDR3. The CDR3 here is CASSPRAGGTDTQYF. The CDR3 coding sequence is TGTGCCAGCAGCCCGCGGGCGGGAGGGACAGATACGCAGTATTTT. The genes are TRBV9 and TRBJ2-3, with 9 bases matching TRBD2. After removal of 4 bases from V and 3 bases from J, the junction contained 6 bases not matched to a gene. The CDR3 loop spans 15 amino acids. Germline CDR1 and CDR2: SGDLS and YYNGEE.

The CDR3 nucleotides read TGCGCCAGCAGCCAGCCAACAGGGGCATCCTACGAGCAGTACTTC. This encodes CASSQPTGASYEQYF. The rearrangement links TRBV4-1 to TRBJ2-7, with 7 bases identical to TRBD1. The germline V gene encodes CDR1 MGHRA and CDR2 YSYEKL. This CDR3 has 15 residues. With 3 bases clipped from V and 1 base from J, the junction kept 6 bases outside the gene matches.

With regard to this clone: This same CDR3 is encoded by further DNA sequences in the sample. V is TRBV5-1 and J is TRBJ2-1; 7 nucleotides align to TRBD2. The junction had 5 bases not matched to a gene; V was cut back by 2 bases and J by 3 bases. The CDR3 length is 15 residues. Germline-derived CDR1 and CDR2 are SGHRS and YFSETQ. CDR3 residues: CASSFLGGSYNEQFF. CDR3 nucleotide sequence: TGCGCCAGCAGCTTTCTTGGCGGGAGCTACAATGAGCAGTTCTTC.

V usage is TRBV30 and J usage is TRBJ2-5, with a weak D call TRBD2 (6 bases). CDR1 GTSNPN and CDR2 SVGIG come from the germline V gene (reference sequence). The ends were cut back, 0 bases at V and 5 bases at J, with 16 bases in the middle. CDR3 length: 15 amino acids. The CDR3 DNA is TGTGCCTGGAGTGTAGGGCCAGGGAGGATGGAGACCCAGTACTTC. This codes for CAWSVGPGRMETQYF.

The genes are TRBV7-8 and TRBJ1-1; D gene unclear. V was shortened by 5 bases and J by 1 base, with 11 bases between the two germline ends. This CDR3 has 14 amino acids. Per the germline V gene, CDR1 is SGHVS and CDR2 is FQNEAQ. CDR3 sequence reads: CASSLGGQNTEAFF. CDR3 nucleotides: TGTGCCAGCAGCCTTGGCGGGCAGAACACTGAAGCTTTCTTT.

In the case of this clone: The sample contains more than one DNA sequence encoding this CDR3. The rearrangement joins TRBV28 to TRBJ2-5; D is unclear. The CDR3 extends over 10 amino acids. The germline gives CDR1 MDHEN, CDR2 SYDVKM. Trimming removed 8 bases at V and 4 bases at J, with 5 bases between. In nucleotides, the CDR3 is TGTGCCAGCCGTAGAGAGACCCAGTACTTC. Translation: CASRRETQYF. Filled out from reference TRBV28 and TRBJ2-5, the complete variable domain reads DVKVTQSSRYLVKRTGEKVFLECVQDMDHENMFWYRQDPGLGLRLIYFSYDVKMKEKGDIPEGYSVSREKKERFSLILESASTNQTSMYLCASRRETQYFGPGTRLLVL.

The V gene is TRBV15, the J gene TRBJ1-5, with D tentatively TRBD1 (5 bases). Trimming shortened V by 0 bases and J by 10 bases, and 7 bases separated the two germline ends. CDR1 and CDR2 (germline): LNHNV, YYDKDF (reference sequence). The CDR3 covers 12 residues. DNA for the CDR3: TGTGCCACCAGCAGAGATCAGGGACCCCAGCATTTT. Its protein product is CATSRDQGPQHF. Full variable domain (rest looked up from reference TRBV15 and TRBJ1-5): DAMVIQNPRYQVTQFGKPVTLSCSQTLNHNVMYWYQQKSSQAPKLLFHYYDKDFNNEADTPDNFQSRRPNTSFCFLDIRSPGLGDTAMYLCATSRDQGPQHFGDGTRLSIL.

V usage is TRBV29-1 and J usage is TRBJ2-3, with 7 bases that match TRBD2. This CDR3 has 13 amino acids. Germline V gene lookup returns CDR1 SQVTM and CDR2 ANQGSEA. Trimming at V came to 7 bases and at J to 2 bases, leaving 6 bases not matched to a gene. CDR3 DNA sequence: TGCAGCGGCGGGAGAGTGATCACAGATACGCAGTATTTT. Translation gives CSGGRVITDTQYF.

The chain recombines TRBV5-6 with TRBJ2-3, with 8 bases matching TRBD2. CDR3 length equals 16 residues. The germline CDR1 and CDR2 sequences are SGHDT and YYEEEE. V lost 3 bases, J lost 0 bases, and 6 bases stayed unmatched. In DNA form, the CDR3 reads TGTGCCAGCAGCTCCGGAGCGGGAGCTAGCACAGATACGCAGTATTTT. It translates to CASSSGAGASTDTQYF.

This chain connects TRBV9 to TRBJ1-4; 9 bases map to TRBD1. CDR1 and CDR2 from the germline V gene are SGDLS and YYNGEE. Trimming took 2 bases from V and 7 from J; bases not matched to a gene: 6. This CDR3 is built from 15 residues. CDR3 region: CASSVTGGAFEKLFF. The CDR3 bases are TGTGCCAGCAGCGTCACAGGGGGCGCTTTTGAAAAACTGTTTTTT.

J is TRBJ2-7 and V is TRBV19, with D possibly TRBD2 on 6 matching bases. Per germline, CDR1 LNHDA and CDR2 SQIVND (reference sequence). V shed 5 bases and J shed 2 bases, with 16 bases lying between them. CDR3 length: 15 residues. The CDR3 DNA sequence: TGTGCCAGTAGTGGACTAAGGACTGACCCCTACGAGCAGTACTTC. Its protein is CASSGLRTDPYEQYF.